This TCR beta chain was sequenced in a study of cytomegalovirus exposure and HLA in healthy donors. The CDR3 is 17 amino acids. From germline, CDR1 is SGHAT and CDR2 FQNNGV. The V end was cut by 0 bases, the J end by 6 bases, with 19 bases between. This clone was counted a single time. What it recognizes is unknown. Study observations and caveats: Presence/absence analyses rested on an assumption that sequencing depth was roughly uniform across donors.

The PCR employed 60 Vbeta primers together with 13 Jbeta primers. Data came from immunoSEQ multiplex PCR; TCRdb stores just in-frame clones and leaves some out. The data hold roughly 150,000 clones, with over 75% observed a single time. What was sequenced was PBMCs. The TCR originated in a man aged 25 to 40 in good health and CMV-seropositive. V usage is TRBV11-2 and J usage is TRBJ2-3; D may be TRBD2 (6 bases). The CDR3 here is CASSLDKGGGAVDTQYF. CDR3 coding DNA: TGTGCCAGCAGCTTAGATAAGGGCGGAGGGGCAGTGGATACGCAGTATTTT.